The clone carrying this T cell receptor (beta chain) appeared a few times. V shed 6 bases, J shed 7 bases, and the junction held 13 bases outside the gene matches. The V gene's germline CDR1 is MNHNS and CDR2 SASEGT. The CDR3 is made up of 17 amino acids. This record belongs to a study of T cells after yellow fever vaccination. TCRdb ran MiXCR on the 5' RACE reads and lists one entry per CDR3 protein. The data contain just under 600,000 distinct CDR3 sequences, approximately 13% of them singletons. V usage is TRBV6-1 and J usage is TRBJ1-6; 9 bases align to TRBD1. Sequenced material: PBMCs, taken on the day of the yellow fever booster vaccination. This clonotype was obtained from a man aged 25 to 40 who received the YFV17D yellow fever vaccine. The CDR3 bases are TGTGCCAGCAGCACCATTCTCTCCGGGACAGGGAATTCACCCCTCCACTTT. It encodes CASSTILSGTGNSPLHF.